This T cell receptor (beta chain) derives from a study of OX40 agonist ivuxolimab in advanced cancers. Context from the whole study: Ivuxolimab was an agonistic, fully human IgG2 monoclonal antibody directed against OX40 (CD134), a costimulatory receptor. A male proportion of under 85% and a mean age of around 60 years, ranging from about 20 to 85, were recorded for the dose-escalation cohort. Patients were allowed to have had prior anti-PD-1, anti-PD-L1 or anti-CTLA-4 therapy, and approximately 40% of the dose-escalation patients had been treated with checkpoint inhibitors. Of the approximately 50 dose-escalation patients, hepatocellular carcinoma was present in about 19, melanoma in approximately 15, renal cell carcinoma in 9 and head and neck cancer in 9. Partial responses occurred in three dose-escalation patients, of whom one had hepatocellular carcinoma and two had cutaneous melanoma. The paper reports the monotherapy dose-escalation portion (N ≈ 50 patients) of the phase I ivuxolimab trial. Intravenous ivuxolimab was administered to patients every 2 weeks at six dose levels: 0.01, 0.1, 0.3, 1.5, 3 and 10 mg/kg. Peripheral TCRbeta sequencing aimed to test whether ivuxolimab altered TCR sequence diversity and caused clonal T-cell expansion. The paper as a whole reports these results and caveats: Low levels of normalized T-cell clonal expansion were also shown by some nonresponding patients. On average, CD8+ T cells showed more expanded clones than CD4+ T cells after ivuxolimab. In the 0.1-3.0 mg/kg groups, partial responders had among the lowest normalized peripheral clonal expansion, particularly in CD8+ T cells. Clonal expansion of both CD4+ and CD8+ blood T cells was observed from baseline to week 6 at doses 0.1 to 3.0 mg/kg. The antigen specificity of the peripheral T cells that underwent clonal expansion was not determined.

From a lookup of the germline V gene, CDR1 and CDR2 are LGHNA and YSLEER. The trim is 1 base for V and 1 base for J, with a gap of 11 bases between the germline ends. Inclusive of the bounding cysteine and phenylalanine, the CDR3 is 16 residues long. Solely the CDR3 DNA is kept, with 48 bases framed from the first base. As regards this clone: The antigen this receptor binds is unknown. The input lacks base qualities; no much larger clone sits a single base away.

The trial excluded patients who had a history of autoimmune disease or who were on systemic immunosuppression. Peripheral blood for TCR sequencing was collected from all dose cohorts at baseline, on cycle 4 day 1, and on cycle 7 day 1. The samples were taken from a phase I, first-in-human, multicenter, open-label dose-escalation trial of ivuxolimab. Adults with locally advanced or metastatic melanoma, renal cell carcinoma, hepatocellular carcinoma or head and neck squamous cell carcinoma were enrolled in the trial. Before TCR sequencing, CD4+ T cells and CD8+ T cells were sorted from peripheral blood as separate populations. For sequencing of the TCRbeta CDR3 region, genomic DNA was extracted from the sorted cells. The immunoSEQ Assay was used for sequencing of TCRbeta CDR3 regions. TCRdb mirrors the immuneACCESS table, restricted to in-frame sequences. Some clones are absent from its copies; in checked studies, under half trace to an unresolved V gene, and the reason for the others is unknown. This sample comprises around 44,000 clones, about 86% of them detected only once. Under 0.5% of the sample comes from the top ten.

The material sequenced was CD4+ or CD8+ T cells sorted from blood, taken in a trial of the OX40 agonist ivuxolimab. The clonotype comes from an adult with an advanced solid tumor such as melanoma, head and neck, liver or kidney cancer. The rearrangement joined TRBV4-3 to TRBJ2-1; matching of 5 bases hints at TRBD2 as the D gene. The DNA reads as follows: TGCGCCAGCAGCCAAGGGGCGGGTGGATCCTACAATGAGCAGTTCTTC. This yields the protein CASSQGAGGSYNEQFF.